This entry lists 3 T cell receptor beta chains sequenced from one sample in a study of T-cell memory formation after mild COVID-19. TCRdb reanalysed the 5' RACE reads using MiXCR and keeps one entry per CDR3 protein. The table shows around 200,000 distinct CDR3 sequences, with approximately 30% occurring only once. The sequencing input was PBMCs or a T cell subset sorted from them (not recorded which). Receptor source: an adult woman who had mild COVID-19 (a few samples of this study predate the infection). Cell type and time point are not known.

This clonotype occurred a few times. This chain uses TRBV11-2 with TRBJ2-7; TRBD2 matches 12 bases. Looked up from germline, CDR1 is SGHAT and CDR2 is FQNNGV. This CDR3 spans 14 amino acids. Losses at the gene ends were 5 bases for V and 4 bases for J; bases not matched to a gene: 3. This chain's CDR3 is CASSPTSGGYEQYF. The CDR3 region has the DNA TGTGCCAGCAGCCCCACTAGCGGGGGGTACGAGCAGTACTTC.

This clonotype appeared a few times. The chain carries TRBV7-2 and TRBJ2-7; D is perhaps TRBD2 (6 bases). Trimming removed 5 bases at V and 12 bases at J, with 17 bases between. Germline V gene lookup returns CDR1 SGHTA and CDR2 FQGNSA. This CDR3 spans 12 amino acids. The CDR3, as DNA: TGTGCCAGCAGCCCGACCGGGACTCCACTGTACTTC. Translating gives CASSPTGTPLYF.

This CDR3 is CASSYSRLAGTDTQYF. CDR3 sequence (DNA): TGTGCCAGCAGCTACAGTCGACTAGCGGGCACAGATACGCAGTATTTT. The rearrangement joins TRBV6-5 to TRBJ2-3; 9 bases are shared with TRBD2. V lost 6 bases to trimming and J lost 1 base; unmatched junction nucleotides: 8. The CDR3 is 16 residues long. CDR1 and CDR2 from the germline V gene are MNHEY and SVGAGI.